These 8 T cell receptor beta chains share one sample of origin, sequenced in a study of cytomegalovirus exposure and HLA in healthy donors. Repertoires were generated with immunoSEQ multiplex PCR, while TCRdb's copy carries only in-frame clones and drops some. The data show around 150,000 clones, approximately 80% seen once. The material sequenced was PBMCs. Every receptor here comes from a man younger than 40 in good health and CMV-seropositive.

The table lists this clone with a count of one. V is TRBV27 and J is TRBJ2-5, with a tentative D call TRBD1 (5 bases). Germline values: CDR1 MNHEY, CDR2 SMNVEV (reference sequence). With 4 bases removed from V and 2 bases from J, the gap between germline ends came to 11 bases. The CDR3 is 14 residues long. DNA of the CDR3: TGTGCCAGCAGTTACAGGACGGCGCAAGAGACCCAGTACTTC. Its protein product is CASSYRTAQETQYF.

In nucleotides, the CDR3 is TGTGCCAGCAGTCGGGACTCTAGGAGCTCCTACGAGCAGTACTTC. It codes for CASSRDSRSSYEQYF. J is TRBJ2-7 and V is TRBV6-5; possibly TRBD2 for D (6 bases). The CDR3 covers 15 residues. Germline CDR1 reads MNHEY; CDR2 reads SVGAGI. V was pared by 5 bases and J by 0 bases, with 14 bases between.

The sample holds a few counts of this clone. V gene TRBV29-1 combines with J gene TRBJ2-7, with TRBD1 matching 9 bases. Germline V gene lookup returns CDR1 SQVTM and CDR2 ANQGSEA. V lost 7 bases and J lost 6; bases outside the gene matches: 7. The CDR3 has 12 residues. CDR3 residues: CSAWTGAGEQYF. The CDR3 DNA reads TGCAGCGCATGGACAGGGGCAGGCGAGCAGTACTTC.

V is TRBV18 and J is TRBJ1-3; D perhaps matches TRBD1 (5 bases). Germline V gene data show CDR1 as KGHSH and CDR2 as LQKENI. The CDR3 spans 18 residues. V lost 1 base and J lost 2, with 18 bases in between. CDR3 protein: CASSPRGGTYLPGNTIYF. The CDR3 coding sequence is TGTGCCAGCTCACCACGCGGGGGTACCTATCTGCCTGGAAACACCATATATTTT.

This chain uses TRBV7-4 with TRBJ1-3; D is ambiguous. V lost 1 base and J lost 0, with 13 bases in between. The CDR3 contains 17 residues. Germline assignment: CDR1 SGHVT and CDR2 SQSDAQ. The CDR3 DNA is TGTGCCAGCAGCTTAGGTTCGGGGTTACTCTCTGGAAACACCATATATTTT. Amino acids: CASSLGSGLLSGNTIYF. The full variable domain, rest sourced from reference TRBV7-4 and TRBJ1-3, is GAGVSQSPRYKVAKRGRDVALRCDSISGHVTLYWYRQTLGQGSEVLTYSQSDAQRDKSGRPSGRFSAERPERSVSTLKIQRTEQGDSAVYLCASSLGSGLLSGNTIYFGEGSWLTVV.

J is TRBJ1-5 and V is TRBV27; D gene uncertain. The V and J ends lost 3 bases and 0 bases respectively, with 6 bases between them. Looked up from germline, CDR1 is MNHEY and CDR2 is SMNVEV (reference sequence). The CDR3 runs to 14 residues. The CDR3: CASSFGGSNQPQHF. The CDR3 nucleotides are TGTGCCAGCAGTTTCGGCGGTAGCAATCAGCCCCAGCATTTT.

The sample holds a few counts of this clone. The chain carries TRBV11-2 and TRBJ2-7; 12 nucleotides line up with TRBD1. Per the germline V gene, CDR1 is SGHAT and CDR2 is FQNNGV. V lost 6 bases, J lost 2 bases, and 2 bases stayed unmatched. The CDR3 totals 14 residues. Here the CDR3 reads CASRGQGAAYEQYF. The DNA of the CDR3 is TGTGCCAGCAGGGGACAGGGGGCCGCCTACGAGCAGTACTTC.

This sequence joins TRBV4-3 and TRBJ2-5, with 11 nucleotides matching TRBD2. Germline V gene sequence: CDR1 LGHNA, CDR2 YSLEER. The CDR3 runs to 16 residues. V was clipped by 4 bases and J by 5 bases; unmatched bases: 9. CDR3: CASSRELAGDWETQYF. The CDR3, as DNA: TGCGCCAGCAGCCGTGAACTAGCGGGGGACTGGGAGACCCAGTACTTC.